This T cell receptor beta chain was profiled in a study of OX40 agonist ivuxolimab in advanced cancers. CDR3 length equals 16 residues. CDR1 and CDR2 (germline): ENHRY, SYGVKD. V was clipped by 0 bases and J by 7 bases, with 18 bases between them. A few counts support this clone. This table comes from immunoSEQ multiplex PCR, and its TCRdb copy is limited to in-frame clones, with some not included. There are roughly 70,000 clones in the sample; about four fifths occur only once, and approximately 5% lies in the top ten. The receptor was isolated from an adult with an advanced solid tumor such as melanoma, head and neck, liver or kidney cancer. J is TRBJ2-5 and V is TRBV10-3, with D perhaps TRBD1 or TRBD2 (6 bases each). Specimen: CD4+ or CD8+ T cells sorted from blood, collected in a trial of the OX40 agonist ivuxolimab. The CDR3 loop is CAISESKGGQASTQYF. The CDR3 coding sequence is TGTGCCATCAGTGAGTCGAAGGGGGGCCAAGCCTCGACCCAGTACTTC.